Listed below are T cell receptor beta chains from one sample, sequenced in a study of human T cells and chemical hapten exposure. TCRdb analysed the RACE reads with MiXCR anew, one entry per CDR3 protein. The sample holds roughly 80,000 distinct CDR3 sequences, about 11% seen once. Sequencing was performed on whole blood, taken in connection with sensitization to the hapten diphenylcyclopropenone (DPC). Receptors originate from a woman aged 50 to 60 with alopecia areata. Some clones in this sample may be carry-over from other donors' samples. Both conserved end residues are part of each CDR3. A D gene is named only where the DNA matches it firmly. Rows give clone size only sometimes, using once, few, many, or a class for an expanded clone.

size,V,J,length,D,DNA,CDR3
many,TRBV7-2,TRBJ2-7,15,TRBD2,TGTGCCAGCAGCAAAAATCCGGGACTAGTGGGCGAGCAGTACTTC,CASSKNPGLVGEQYF
many,TRBV7-2,TRBJ2-3,18,TRBD2,TGTGCCAGCAGCCCTCCTCGAGGACTAGCGTGGGTTGAGGATACGCAGTATTTT,CASSPPRGLAWVEDTQYF
few,TRBV30,TRBJ2-7,14,-,TGTGCCTGGAGTGTAAGCAGGGGCATCTACGAGCAGTACTTC,CAWSVSRGIYEQYF
-,TRBV28,TRBJ1-1,11,-,TGTACCAGCACACTTAACACTGAAGCTTTCTTT,CTSTLNTEAFF
many,TRBV7-2,TRBJ2-2,15,-,TGTGCCAGCAGTTTTTGGGCGGGTACCACCGGGGAGCTGTTTTTT,CASSFWAGTTGELFF
many,TRBV12-3/TRBV12-4,TRBJ2-3,15,-,TGTGCCAGCAGTTTGGGTGGAATCCGCACAGATACGCAGTATTTT,CASSLGGIRTDTQYF
few,TRBV3-1,TRBJ2-4,14,-,TGTGCCAGCAGCCAACGAGGAACCAAAAACATTCAGTACTTC,CASSQRGTKNIQYF
few,TRBV9,TRBJ1-1,15,-,TGTGCCAGCAGCGTAGGCCCAGGGCAGAACACTGAAGCTTTCTTT,CASSVGPGQNTEAFF
few,TRBV3-1,TRBJ1-1,18,-,TGTGCCAGCAGCCAAGATGGGGTAAGGGACGGGACGAACACTGAAGCTTTCTTT,CASSQDGVRDGTNTEAFF
few,TRBV7-9,TRBJ1-1,14,-,TGTGCCAGCAGAGATTCCGTGGGGAACACTGAAGCTTTCTTT,CASRDSVGNTEAFF
-,TRBV3-1,TRBJ1-1,15,-,TGTGCCAGCAGCCAAGATGGGAGTCCCAACACTGAAGCTTTCTTT,CASSQDGSPNTEAFF
few,TRBV30,TRBJ1-6,14,-,TGTGCCTGGAGTGTACCAGGGACCACTGCACCCCTCCACTTT,CAWSVPGTTAPLHF
few,TRBV28,TRBJ2-1,15,TRBD1,TGTGCCAGCAGTGCACCGGGACAGTCCTACAATGAGCAGTTCTTC,CASSAPGQSYNEQFF
few,TRBV28,TRBJ2-7,14,-,TGTGCCAGCAGTTTAGAGGGATCCCCTTACGAGCAGTACTTC,CASSLEGSPYEQYF
few,TRBV5-8,TRBJ2-3,16,-,TGTGCCAGCAGCTTGTTACAAGCAAAACCCACAGATACGCAGTATTTT,CASSLLQAKPTDTQYF
many,TRBV7-2,TRBJ1-3,18,TRBD1,TGTGCCAGCAGCTTAGATTTAGGACAGGTCATTGTTGGAAACACCATATATTTT,CASSLDLGQVIVGNTIYF
-,TRBV20-1,TRBJ1-6,13,TRBD1,TGCAGTGCCAGGGGACAGATCTATTCACCCCTCCACTTT,CSARGQIYSPLHF
-,TRBV27,TRBJ2-2,14,-,TGTGCCAGCAGTTTATTTTGGCGTACCGGGGAGCTGTTTTTT,CASSLFWRTGELFF
-,TRBV28,TRBJ1-2,13,-,TGTGCCAGCAGTTTTTCCGCTAGGAATGGCTACACCTTC,CASSFSARNGYTF
few,TRBV20-1,TRBJ2-1,14,TRBD2,TGCAGTCAAAACCCCCGGGGGGGGCACAATGAGCAGTTCTTC,CSQNPRGGHNEQFF
many,TRBV25-1,TRBJ1-3,15,-,TGTGCCAGCAGTGAGACGGGACTCTCTGGAAACACCATATATTTT,CASSETGLSGNTIYF
-,TRBV4-3,TRBJ1-4,17,-,TGCGCCAGCAGCCAAGATAGGTCCGCAGGCTCGTATGAAAAACTGTTTTTT,CASSQDRSAGSYEKLFF
few,TRBV7-9,TRBJ1-5,15,TRBD1,TGTGCCAGCAGCTTGTCGGGACAGATTTTTCAGCCCCAGCATTTT,CASSLSGQIFQPQHF
many,TRBV10-3,TRBJ2-2,11,-,TGTGCCATCAGTGCGGGCGGGGAGCTGTTTTTT,CAISAGGELFF
-,TRBV4-2,TRBJ1-1,15,TRBD1,TGTGCCAGCAGCCAAGATGGGACAGGGATCCCTGAAGCTTTCTTT,CASSQDGTGIPEAFF
once,TRBV29-1,TRBJ2-1,14,-,TGCAGCGCCCCGGGACTTTCCCCCGCCAATGAGCAGTTCTTC,CSAPGLSPANEQFF
many,TRBV7-6,TRBJ2-2,16,TRBD2,TGTGCCAGCAAGACTAGCGGGACCCAGAACACCGGGGAGCTGTTTTTT,CASKTSGTQNTGELFF
many,TRBV12-3/TRBV12-4,TRBJ2-3,17,TRBD1,TGTGCCAGCAGTTCCCCCCCGGGACAGGGCTCCACAGATACGCAGTATTTT,CASSSPPGQGSTDTQYF
few,TRBV18,TRBJ1-1,16,-,TGTGCCAGCTTTAAGGTCCAGGGGACGAAGAACACTGAAGCTTTCTTT,CASFKVQGTKNTEAFF
-,TRBV20-1,TRBJ2-7,18,-,TGCAGTGCCCCGGGGGCGTCTAACCTCGGCCACAGGGGCTACGAGCAGTACTTC,CSAPGASNLGHRGYEQYF
many,TRBV4-2,TRBJ1-5,16,TRBD1,TGTGCCAGCAGCCAAATTTTTCTGACAGGGAATCAGCCCCAGCATTTT,CASSQIFLTGNQPQHF
many,TRBV18,TRBJ2-5,15,TRBD2,TGTGCCAGCTCACCCCTAGCGGGGGTCCAAGAGACCCAGTACTTC,CASSPLAGVQETQYF
-,TRBV5-5,TRBJ2-1,16,TRBD2,TGTGCCAGCACCCGACCGGGACTAGCGGGGACGGATGAGCAGTTCTTC,CASTRPGLAGTDEQFF
many,TRBV27,TRBJ2-6,14,-,TGTGCCAGCAGTCAGAGCTCTGGGGCCAACGTCCTGACTTTC,CASSQSSGANVLTF
-,TRBV11-2,TRBJ2-1,16,TRBD2,TGTGCCAGCAGCTTCAACTTAGCGGGCCCCTACAATGAGCAGTTCTTC,CASSFNLAGPYNEQFF
-,TRBV30,TRBJ2-7,12,-,TGTGCCTGGAGTACACAAACCGGCGAGCAGTACTTC,CAWSTQTGEQYF
few,TRBV4-2,TRBJ2-7,15,TRBD2,TGTGCCAGCAGCCAAGCTAGCGGGAAATCCTACGAGCAGTACTTC,CASSQASGKSYEQYF
-,TRBV5-1,TRBJ1-1,14,-,TGCGCCAGCAGCCCCAGGACCCTGAACACTGAAGCTTTCTTT,CASSPRTLNTEAFF
many,TRBV5-1,TRBJ1-5,16,-,TGCGCCAGCAGCTTGGGTCCCCCCTCGGGGGGTCAGCCCCAGCATTTT,CASSLGPPSGGQPQHF
many,TRBV11-2,TRBJ1-6,16,TRBD1,TGTGCCAGCAGCCCCCCAGGGGTTACAGGGGGATCACCCCTCCACTTT,CASSPPGVTGGSPLHF
few,TRBV6-1,TRBJ2-5,13,-,TGTGCCAGCAGTACATTGAAGCAAGAGACCCAGTACTTC,CASSTLKQETQYF
many,TRBV7-2,TRBJ2-1,13,-,TGTGCCAGCAGCTTACCCCCTGACAATGAGCAGTTCTTC,CASSLPPDNEQFF
few,TRBV9,TRBJ1-1,15,-,TGTGCCAGCAGCGTAGTAGAGGCCGCGAACACTGAAGCTTTCTTT,CASSVVEAANTEAFF
many,TRBV7-8,TRBJ1-5,14,TRBD1,TGTGCCAGCACCGGAGACAGGACAGGCCAGCCCCAGCATTTT,CASTGDRTGQPQHF
-,TRBV2,TRBJ2-3,14,TRBD1,TGTGCCAGCATTTACAGGGGAGGCACAGATACGCAGTATTTT,CASIYRGGTDTQYF
-,TRBV6-2/TRBV6-3,TRBJ1-5,15,TRBD1,TGTGCCAGCAGTTACACAGGGGGTTTCAGTCAGCCCCAGCATTTT,CASSYTGGFSQPQHF
many,TRBV12-3/TRBV12-4,TRBJ2-5,12,-,TGTGCCAGCAGACAGGGAGGAGAGACCCAGTACTTC,CASRQGGETQYF
-,TRBV11-3,TRBJ2-2,13,-,TGTGCCAGCAGCTTAGTAGAATCCGGGGAGCTGTTTTTT,CASSLVESGELFF
-,TRBV18,TRBJ2-5,13,-,TGTGCCAGCATCACCAGGGGAGACGAGACCCAGTACTTC,CASITRGDETQYF
many,TRBV7-2,TRBJ2-1,15,TRBD2,TGTGCCAGCAGCGTGCGGACTAGCGGAGTCGCAGTGCAGTTCTTC,CASSVRTSGVAVQFF
many,TRBV29-1,TRBJ2-3,14,-,TGCAGCGTTGTGTCGAGCGGTCCCACAGATACGCAGTATTTT,CSVVSSGPTDTQYF
-,TRBV7-2,TRBJ1-1,15,-,TGTGCCAGCAGCCAAGGACAGTACATGAACACTGAAGCTTTCTTT,CASSQGQYMNTEAFF
many,TRBV28,TRBJ2-1,15,TRBD2,TGTGCCAGCAGATGGACTAGCGGGACCTACAATGAGCAGTTCTTC,CASRWTSGTYNEQFF
many,TRBV28,TRBJ2-7,14,-,TGTGCCAGCAGTACCAGACGGGGTTTGTACGAGCAGTACTTC,CASSTRRGLYEQYF
few,TRBV7-6,TRBJ1-2,14,-,TGTGCCAGCAGCTTACTTACGGGGGACTATGGCTACACCTTC,CASSLLTGDYGYTF
many,TRBV27,TRBJ2-2,19,-,TGTGCCAGCAGTTCCCTGAGGGGCTTAGACTATCTGACACCCGGGGAGCTGTTTTTT,CASSSLRGLDYLTPGELFF
many,TRBV15,TRBJ1-1,17,TRBD1,TGTGCCACCAGCAGAGGGACAGGGGGCATCGTTCGGACTGAAGCTTTCTTT,CATSRGTGGIVRTEAFF
-,TRBV12-3/TRBV12-4,TRBJ1-5,15,-,TGTGCCAGCAGTTTATCCCTGGAGCACAATCAGCCCCAGCATTTT,CASSLSLEHNQPQHF
-,TRBV6-4,TRBJ1-5,19,TRBD1,TGTGCCAGCACCAACCTCACCGGGACAGCAAGTTATAGCAATCAGCCCCAGCATTTT,CASTNLTGTASYSNQPQHF
many,TRBV7-9,TRBJ2-3,16,-,TGTGCCAGCAGCCCCGCCGGTAGCGGCGTTACAGATACGCAGTATTTT,CASSPAGSGVTDTQYF